What follows are 14 T cell receptor beta chains derived from one specimen sequenced in a study of T cell clonality in common variable immunodeficiency. The assay was immunoSEQ multiplex PCR, and TCRdb's table has in-frame clones only and misses some. The sample holds approximately 56,000 clones, and no clone turns up only once. What was sequenced was peripheral blood mononuclear cells. The source of these receptors is a person aged 18-70 years in good health.

At least ten counts were recorded for this clone. The missing CDR3 end, 3 residues past where the read stops, is filled in from the germline J gene. V is TRBV5-5 and J is TRBJ1-4; D is undetermined. The ends were cut back, 2 bases at V and 0 bases at J, with 8 bases in the middle. This CDR3 contains 15 residues. The germline V gene has CDR1 SGHKS and CDR2 YYEKEE (reference sequence). The CDR3 loop reads CASSLETATNEKLFF. The sequenced part of the CDR3 DNA is TGTGCCAGCAGCTTAGAAACTGCAACTAATGAAAAA.

In this sample, this clone turned up many times. From the germline J gene comes the end of the CDR3, since the read stops 3 residues before it. The chain recombines TRBV28 with TRBJ2-7; D is possibly TRBD1 (5 bases). The CDR3 length is 13 residues. The V gene's germline CDR1 is MDHEN and CDR2 SYDVKM. Trimming left V 7 bases short and J 2 bases short, with 12 bases between. The CDR3 region is CASNSQGPYEQYF. The part of the CDR3 DNA that was read is TGTGCCAGCAATTCCCAGGGTCCCTACGAG.

Ten or more counts support this clone. With the read ending 3 residues before the CDR3 end, the germline J gene is used to fill in that end. This chain links TRBV5-1 with TRBJ1-2, with D unclear. The CDR3 consists of 13 residues. CDR1 and CDR2 from the germline V gene are SGHRS and YFSETQ. V shed 0 bases and J shed 3 bases, with 6 bases lying between them. CDR3 region: CASSLVRDYGYTF. CDR3 DNA (partial): TGCGCCAGCAGCTTGGTACGGGACTATGGC.

A word on this clone: The read stops 3 residues short of the end of the CDR3; the missing end is completed from the germline J gene. The chain is built from TRBV20-1 and TRBJ2-7; unclear D gene. CDR1 is DFQATT, CDR2 SNEGSKA, per germline (reference sequence). V was trimmed by 3 bases and J by 5 bases, leaving 8 bases between them. This CDR3 is 11 amino acids long. CDR3 amino acids: CSASSPHEQYF. The sequenced part of the CDR3 DNA is TGCAGTGCTAGTAGTCCCCACGAG.

This clone came up many times. The read is 3 residues too short to cover the CDR3 end, so that end is filled in from the germline J gene. This chain joins TRBV10-3 and TRBJ1-2; D is perhaps TRBD1 (5 bases). The CDR3 has 15 amino acids. The V gene's germline CDR1 is ENHRY and CDR2 SYGVKD. Between the trimmed V and J ends, which lost 0 bases and 4 bases, there was a span of 12 bases. CDR3 sequence: CAISESEGSIYGYTF. CDR3 DNA, as far as it was read: TGTGCCATCAGTGAGTCAGAGGGGAGCATCTATGGC.

This clone was picked up many times. Partial CDR3 DNA: TGTGCCAGCAGCGGACTAGCGGGGGATGCCGGGGAG. It codes for CASSGLAGDAGE. The whole CDR3 reads CASSGLAGDAGELFF. The chain is built from TRBV7-9 and TRBJ2-2, with 13 bases lining up with TRBD2. The read ends 3 residues early relative to the CDR3; the germline J gene fills the gap. This CDR3 spans 15 amino acids. The V segment lost 5 bases and the J segment 6 bases; nucleotides outside the gene matches: 3. Germline V CDR1 and CDR2: SEHNR, FQNEAQ (reference sequence). Using reference TRBV7-9 and TRBJ2-2 for the parts outside the CDR3, the full variable domain is DTGVSQNPRHKITKRGQNVTFRCDPISEHNRLYWYRQTLGQGPEFLTYFQNEAQLEKSRLLSDRFSAERPKGSFSTLEIQRTEQGDSAMYLCASSGLAGDAGELFFGEGSRLTVL.

Comment on this clone: One end of the junction fails to match germline, which may point to a read error. The CDR3 end is not reached by the read, which stops 3 residues before it; the germline J gene fills it in. This chain joins TRBV7-2 and TRBJ2-3, with TRBD2 matching 11 bases. Germline CDR1 reads SGHTA; CDR2 reads FQGNSA. This CDR3 has 13 amino acids. CDR3 DNA, as far as it was read: TGTGCCAGCAGCGTAGCGGGGGGGGGTACG. It is translated as CASSVAGGGT. The full CDR3 is CASSVAGGGTQYF.

This clone has a count of ten or more. CDR3 DNA, as far as it was read: TGTGCCAGCAGCTTGGTCAGGGGATTCTACGAG. Protein sequence: CASSLVRGFYE. The whole CDR3 protein reads CASSLVRGFYEQYF. The chain combines TRBV7-9 with TRBJ2-7, with D possibly TRBD1 on 6 matching bases. The read halts 3 residues ahead of the CDR3 end, with the missing end drawn from the germline J gene. The CDR3 length is 14 residues. The germline CDR1 and CDR2 sequences are SEHNR and FQNEAQ (reference sequence). V lost 3 bases, J lost 3 bases, and 12 bases lay in between. Full variable domain (remainder filled in from reference TRBV7-9 and TRBJ2-7): DTGVSQNPRHKITKRGQNVTFRCDPISEHNRLYWYRQTLGQGPEFLTYFQNEAQLEKSRLLSDRFSAERPKGSFSTLEIQRTEQGDSAMYLCASSLVRGFYEQYFGPGTRLTVT.

This clone was seen many times. The CDR3 end falls 3 residues outside the read, so it is completed with the germline J gene. The chain uses TRBV19 and TRBJ2-1; D remains ambiguous. V lost 3 bases, J lost 8 bases, and 5 bases lay in between. Germline V gives CDR1 LNHDA, CDR2 SQIVND (reference sequence). CDR3 length equals 11 residues. Here the CDR3 reads CASSIRDEQFF. The CDR3 bases that were read are TGTGCCAGTAGTATCCGGGATGAG.

The CDR3 bases that were read are TGTGCCACCGCGGACAGGGGGCTCCGGGCCGAA. Its translation: CATADRGLRAE. The full CDR3 protein is CATADRGLRAEAFF. This chain links TRBV19 with TRBJ1-1; TRBD1 matches at 11 bases. The read falls 3 residues short of the CDR3 end, and the missing part is taken from the germline J gene. Germline V lookup: CDR1 LNHDA, CDR2 SQIVND (reference sequence). This CDR3 region has 14 residues.

This clone was seen more than once but under ten times. The covered CDR3 bases are TGTGCCAGTCTACTTATGGGGGCCAGTAATGAAAAA. Translation: CASLLMGASNEK. The complete CDR3 reads CASLLMGASNEKLFF. This sequence joins TRBV19 and TRBJ1-4; TRBD1 is a possible D gene (6 bases). With the read ending 3 residues before the CDR3 end, the germline J gene is used to fill in that end. CDR1 LNHDA and CDR2 SQIVND come from the germline V gene (reference sequence). The CDR3 is made up of 15 amino acids. V was clipped by 8 bases and J by 4 bases, with 17 bases between them.

This clone was observed a few times. From the germline J gene comes the end of the CDR3, since the read stops 3 residues before it. The gene calls are TRBV7-9 and TRBJ2-7; TRBD1 matches 7 bases. Per the germline V gene, CDR1 is SEHNR and CDR2 is FQNEAQ (reference sequence). There are 13 residues in the CDR3. The trim removed 5 bases at V and 1 base at J, leaving 2 bases unmatched. The CDR3 is CASSTGQSYEQYF. Incomplete CDR3 DNA: TGTGCCAGCAGCACGGGACAGTCCTACGAG.

This clone was seen many times. The read finishes 3 residues shy of the CDR3 end, and the germline J gene is used to complete it. The J gene is TRBJ2-3, the V gene TRBV5-1, with D maybe TRBD1 (6 bases). V gave up 2 bases and J gave up 0 bases, with 25 bases separating them. The CDR3 is made up of 20 amino acids. The germline V gene has CDR1 SGHRS and CDR2 YFSETQ. The CDR3 is CASSLFVPAGDSPSTDTQYF. The CDR3 DNA, read in part, is TGCGCCAGCAGCTTATTCGTTCCCGCAGGGGATTCCCCTAGCACAGATACG.

Ten or more counts support this clone. The read terminates 3 residues ahead of where the CDR3 ends, so the germline J gene completes it. The V gene is TRBV7-3, the J gene TRBJ2-3; D possibly corresponds to TRBD1 (5 bases). CDR3 length: 13 amino acids. Germline-derived CDR1 and CDR2 are SGHTA and FQGTGA. V was pared by 3 bases and J by 3 bases, with 7 bases between. CDR3 DNA, as far as it was read: TGTGCCAGCAGCTTTAAGGGGACAGATACG. Its translation: CASSFKGTDT. The CDR3 in full is CASSFKGTDTQYF. The variable domain in full, with the rest retrieved from reference TRBV7-3 and TRBJ2-3, is GAGVSQTPSNKVTEKGKYVELRCDPISGHTALYWYRQSLGQGPEFLIYFQGTGAADDSGLPNDRFFAVRPEGSVSTLKIQRTERGDSAVYLCASSFKGTDTQYFGPGTRLTVL.